The rows below give T cell receptor beta chains drawn from one sample of a study of CXCR3-negative and CXCR3-positive naive CD8 T cells. With the 5' RACE reads reprocessed, TCRdb shows one record per CDR3 protein and no DNA. The sample includes 65,000 to 95,000 distinct CDR3 sequences. Sequencing was performed on naive CXCR3- CD8+ T cells from blood. The receptor set was obtained from a human donor in good health. Some clones in this sample may be carry-over from other donors' samples. The CDR3 runs from the conserved cysteine through the conserved F or W. Each record gives: J gene, V gene, CDR3 protein.

TRBJ2-1,TRBV29-1,CSVFPPGSYYNEQFF
TRBJ2-7,TRBV7-9,CASSSVLPSVDEQYF
TRBJ2-5,TRBV21-1,CASSKITRVSQETQYF
TRBJ2-1,TRBV5-1,CASSFSPGQGAREQFF
TRBJ1-2,TRBV27,CASSPNRGAGYTF
TRBJ1-2,TRBV3-1,CASSVGQGDYGYTF
TRBJ1-5,TRBV7-2,CASSLGFGGSNQPQHF
TRBJ2-2,TRBV6-2/TRBV6-3,CASIMVPWTGVYTGELFF
TRBJ2-1,TRBV4-1,CASSQGQEHNEQFF
TRBJ1-2,TRBV27,CASSLRGNYGYTF
TRBJ2-5,TRBV12-3/TRBV12-4,CASSTLIWAESQETQYF
TRBJ2-2,TRBV7-2,CASSLWFGELFF
TRBJ2-3,TRBV5-6,CASSLGTSGRLADTQYF
TRBJ2-1,TRBV12-3/TRBV12-4,CASSPGHYNEQFF
TRBJ2-7,TRBV6-6,CASSYAWGAEQYF
TRBJ1-4,TRBV29-1,CSVGDRVAGQNEKLFF
TRBJ1-4,TRBV29-1,CSVLAGGEKLFF
TRBJ2-7,TRBV28,CASSPRQGASEQYF
TRBJ2-7,TRBV30,CAWRGISYEQYF
TRBJ2-2,TRBV7-3,CASSPGQGFTGELFF
TRBJ1-5,TRBV7-9,CGSGQGSQPQHF
TRBJ2-7,TRBV27,CASSLSPTYEQYF
TRBJ1-2,TRBV29-1,CSVDRDSPLFDYGYTF
TRBJ2-1,TRBV19,CASSNGEYNEQFF
TRBJ2-5,TRBV6-5,CASSYSALVQETQYF